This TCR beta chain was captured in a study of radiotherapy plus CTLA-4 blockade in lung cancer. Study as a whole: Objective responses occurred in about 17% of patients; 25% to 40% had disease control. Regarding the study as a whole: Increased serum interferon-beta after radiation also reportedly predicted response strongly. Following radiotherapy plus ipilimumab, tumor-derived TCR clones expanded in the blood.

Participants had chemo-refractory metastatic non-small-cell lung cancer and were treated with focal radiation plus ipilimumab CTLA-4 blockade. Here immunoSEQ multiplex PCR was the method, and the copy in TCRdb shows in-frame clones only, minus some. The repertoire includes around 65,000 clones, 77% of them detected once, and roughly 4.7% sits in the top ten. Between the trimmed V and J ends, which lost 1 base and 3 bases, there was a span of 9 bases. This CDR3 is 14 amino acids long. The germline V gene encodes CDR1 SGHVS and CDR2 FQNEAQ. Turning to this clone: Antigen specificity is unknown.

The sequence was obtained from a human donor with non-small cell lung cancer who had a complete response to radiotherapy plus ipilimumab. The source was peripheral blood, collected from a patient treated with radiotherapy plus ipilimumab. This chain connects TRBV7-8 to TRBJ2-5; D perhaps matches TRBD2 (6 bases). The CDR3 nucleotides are TGTGCCAGCAGCTTAGGGCGGGGAGAAGAGACCCAGTACTTC. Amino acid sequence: CASSLGRGEETQYF.